Included here is one T cell receptor (beta chain) sequence, with context. Its specificity is unknown. In germline, CDR1 is KGHSH, CDR2 LQKENI. This CDR3 comprises 16 residues. Germline trimming cut 4 bases from V and 4 bases from J; bases unmatched to any gene: 5. With template switching, a universal primer site was added, and the cDNA carried unique molecular identifiers. TCRdb called the 5' RACE reads again in MiXCR, with one record for every CDR3 protein. The table records 500,000 to 550,000 distinct CDR3 sequences, around 20% of them present only once. The data are from a study of identical twins. Study-level results: Reduced insertions were recorded for abundant cord blood beta clonotypes, with no such pattern in memory repertoires. Out-of-frame alpha sequences common to twins were enriched for low generation probability.

This sample also appeared in a second study, on yellow fever vaccine responses in identical twins.

The chain uses TRBV18 and TRBJ2-2; 11 nucleotides match TRBD2. This clonotype was obtained from a woman aged 18-29 years in good health. The sample consisted of CD4+ T cells sorted from blood. Written as DNA, the CDR3 is TGTGCCAGCTCACTCACTAGCGGGGGACCCACCGGGGAGCTGTTTTTT. It translates to CASSLTSGGPTGELFF.